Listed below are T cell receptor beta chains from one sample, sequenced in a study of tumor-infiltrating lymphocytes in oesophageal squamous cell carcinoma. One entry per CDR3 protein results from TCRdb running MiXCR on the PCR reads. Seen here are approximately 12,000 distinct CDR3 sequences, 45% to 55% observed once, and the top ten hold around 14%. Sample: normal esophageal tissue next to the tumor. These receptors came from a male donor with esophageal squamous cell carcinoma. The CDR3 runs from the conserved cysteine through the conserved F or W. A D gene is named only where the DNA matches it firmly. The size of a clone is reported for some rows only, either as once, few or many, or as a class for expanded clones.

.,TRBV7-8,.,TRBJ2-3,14,CASSLMDRTDTQYF,TGTGCCAGCAGCTTAATGGATCGCACAGATACGCAGTATTTT
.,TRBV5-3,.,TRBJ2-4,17,CASSLEPGVSPKNIQYF,TGTGCCAGCAGCTTGGAACCCGGGGTCTCGCCCAAAAACATTCAGTACTTC
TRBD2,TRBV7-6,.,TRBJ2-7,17,CASSLRGGLADLYEQYF,TGTGCCAGCAGCTTAAGGGGAGGACTAGCGGACCTTTACGAGCAGTACTTC
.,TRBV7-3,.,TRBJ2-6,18,CASSGSGTHTSGANVLTF,TGTGCCAGCAGCGGATCCGGGACCCATACTTCTGGGGCCAACGTCCTGACTTTC
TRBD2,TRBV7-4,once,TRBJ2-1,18,CASRGTSGKGNSYNEQFF,TGTGCCAGCAGAGGGACTAGCGGGAAGGGGAACTCCTACAATGAGCAGTTCTTC
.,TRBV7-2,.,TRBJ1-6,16,CASSLDPGFYNSPLHF,TGTGCCAGCAGCTTAGATCCCGGTTTCTATAATTCACCCCTCCACTTT
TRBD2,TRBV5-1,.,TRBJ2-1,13,CASFITGGNEQFF,TGCGCCAGCTTCATTACGGGGGGCAATGAGCAGTTCTTC
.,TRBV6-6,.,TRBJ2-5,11,CASSSGTTQYF,TGTGCCAGCTCTTCGGGGACAACGCAGTACTTC
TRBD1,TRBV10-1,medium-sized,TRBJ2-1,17,CASSENWGTGSYNEQFF,TGCGCCAGCAGTGAGAATTGGGGGACAGGCTCCTACAATGAGCAGTTCTTC
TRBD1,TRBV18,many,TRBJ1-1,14,CASSQGTGGTEAFF,TGTGCCAGCTCACAAGGGACAGGGGGCACTGAAGCTTTCTTT
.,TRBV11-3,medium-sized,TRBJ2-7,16,CASSLDPQDGAYEQYF,TGTGCCAGCAGCTTGGATCCACAGGACGGAGCGTACGAGCAGTACTTC
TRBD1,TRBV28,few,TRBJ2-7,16,CASSSPGQSRPYEQYF,TGTGCCAGCAGTTCTCCGGGACAGTCCCGTCCCTACGAGCAGTACTTC
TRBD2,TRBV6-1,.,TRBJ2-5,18,CASSEGFLAGGPRETQYF,TGTGCCAGCAGTGAAGGGTTCCTAGCGGGAGGGCCTCGAGAGACCCAGTACTTC
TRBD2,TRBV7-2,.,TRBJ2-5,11,CASSRGGEQYF,TGTGCCAGCAGCCGGGGGGGAGAGCAGTACTTC
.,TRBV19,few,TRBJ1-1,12,CASSRDRTEAFF,TGTGCCAGTAGTAGGGATAGAACTGAAGCTTTCTTT
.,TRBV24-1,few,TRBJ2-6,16,CATSDLRGSGANVLTF,TGTGCCACCAGTGATTTGAGGGGTTCTGGGGCCAACGTCCTGACTTTC
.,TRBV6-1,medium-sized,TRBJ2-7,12,CASSSLTYEQYF,TGTGCCAGCAGTTCTCTAACCTACGAGCAGTACTTC
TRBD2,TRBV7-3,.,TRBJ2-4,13,CASSLMGGLAQYF,TGTGCCAGCAGCTTAATGGGGGGGTTGGCGCAGTACTTC
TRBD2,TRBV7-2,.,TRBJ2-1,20,CASSSIFGGRAGGVYNEQFF,TGTGCCAGCAGCTCCATTTTCGGCGGGAGGGCCGGAGGGGTTTACAATGAGCAGTTCTTC
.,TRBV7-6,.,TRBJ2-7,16,CASSSNRRLGTYEQYF,TGTGCCAGCAGCTCGAACAGGCGCCTCGGAACCTACGAGCAGTACTTC
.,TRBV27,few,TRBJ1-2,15,CASSPYTISNYGYTF,TGTGCCAGCAGTCCTTACACCATTTCCAACTATGGCTACACCTTC
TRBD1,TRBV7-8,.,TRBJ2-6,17,CASSLRDSHSGANVLTF,TGTGCCAGCAGCCTACGGGACAGTCACTCTGGGGCCAACGTCCTGACTTTC
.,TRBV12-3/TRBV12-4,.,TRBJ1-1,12,CASSFPTHEAFF,TGTGCCAGCAGTTTCCCCACCCATGAAGCTTTCTTT
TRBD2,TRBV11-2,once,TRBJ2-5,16,CASSRRTSGNKETQYF,TGTGCCAGCAGCCGCCGTACTAGCGGGAATAAAGAGACCCAGTACTTC
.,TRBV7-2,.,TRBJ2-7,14,CASSSGISLYEQYF,TGTGCCAGCAGCTCCGGGATCTCCCTCTACGAGCAGTACTTC
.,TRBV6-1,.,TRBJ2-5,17,CASSEKLGGEGTDTQYF,TGTGCCAGCAGTGAAAAACTTGGGGGGGAGGGGACAGATACGCAGTACTTC
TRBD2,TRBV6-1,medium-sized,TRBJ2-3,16,CASKPRAGGLTDTQYF,TGTGCCAGCAAGCCGAGGGCGGGAGGACTCACAGATACGCAGTATTTT
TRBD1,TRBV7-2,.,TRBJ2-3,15,CASSPRTGGPDTQYF,TGTGCCAGCAGCCCAAGGACAGGGGGGCCAGATACGCAGTATTTT
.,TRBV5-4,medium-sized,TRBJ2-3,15,CASRSSGTSTDTQYF,TGTGCCAGCAGATCCTCGGGGACTAGCACAGATACGCAGTATTTT
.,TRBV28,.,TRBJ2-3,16,CASSLGRTASTDTQYF,TGTGCCAGCAGTTTAGGACGGACGGCTAGCACAGATACGCAGTATTTT
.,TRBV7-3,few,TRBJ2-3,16,CASSSRRAGSTDTQYF,TGTGCCAGCAGCTCTCGTCGGGCGGGGAGCACAGATACGCAGTATTTT
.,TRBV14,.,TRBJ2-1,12,CASSYLYNGQFF,TGTGCCAGCAGCTACTTATACAATGGGCAGTTCTTC
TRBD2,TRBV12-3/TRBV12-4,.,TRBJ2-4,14,CASSSGGALNIQYF,TGTGCCAGCAGTAGCGGGGGGGCCTTAAACATTCAGTACTTC
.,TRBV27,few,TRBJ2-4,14,CASSLQGSGNIQYF,TGTGCCAGCAGTTTACAGGGATCTGGGAACATTCAGTACTTC
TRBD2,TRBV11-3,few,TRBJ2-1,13,CASNSGGMDEQFF,TGTGCCAGCAACTCGGGGGGAATGGATGAGCAGTTCTTC
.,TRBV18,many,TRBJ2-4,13,CASSPGSVDIQYF,TGTGCCAGCTCACCAGGTAGTGTGGACATTCAGTACTTC